This T cell receptor beta chain was observed in a study of blood T cells in healthy people across ages. CDR1 SEHNR and CDR2 FQNEAQ come from the germline V gene (reference sequence). V lost 5 bases, J lost 7 bases, and 6 bases stayed unmatched. This CDR3 spans 14 amino acids. PCR was performed a second time for 7 to 11 cycles using a sample-barcoded 5' primer and a J-beta primer mix. Every cDNA molecule carried a tag from a template-switch adaptor bearing 12 random nucleotides. TCRdb re-derived calls from the 5' RACE reads in MiXCR, one entry per CDR3 protein. The sample lists just over 1 million distinct CDR3 sequences, more than 40% occurring once.

The receptor comes from a woman aged 60 to 75 in good health. The V and J genes are TRBV7-9 and TRBJ1-5, with 9 nucleotides matching TRBD1. Sequencing was done on a sample of blood. The CDR3 DNA sequence: TGTGCCAGCAGCAAGGGACAGGGTGGGCAGCCCCAGCATTTT. Amino acid sequence: CASSKGQGGQPQHF.